A single sample is the source of the 10 T cell receptor beta chains below, sequenced in a study of blood T cell repertoires in COVID-19. Sequenced by immunoSEQ multiplex PCR; TCRdb stores in-frame clones only, minus some. The sample lists approximately 230,000 clones; roughly 90% were seen once. Sequencing was done on a sample of PBMCs or T cells enriched from blood (not recorded which). These receptors came from a woman in her 30s who had recovered from COVID-19.

The chain carries TRBV4-1 and TRBJ1-4; D not certain. CDR3 size: 13 residues. In germline, CDR1 is MGHRA, CDR2 YSYEKL. V dropped 4 bases and J dropped 5 bases, with 8 bases sitting between them. The CDR3 DNA reads TGCGCCAGCAGCCGAGGGCCCAATGAAAAACTGTTTTTT. This sequence encodes CASSRGPNEKLFF.

This clone was observed a handful of times. The rearrangement links TRBV27 to TRBJ1-5; D remains unclear. Per germline, CDR1 MNHEY and CDR2 SMNVEV (reference sequence). This CDR3 has 15 amino acids. Trimming pared 3 bases from V and 4 bases from J, leaving 13 bases between. CDR3 DNA: TGTGCCAGCAGTTTGAAGGCGCCGGGGAATCAGCCCCAGCATTTT. Protein: CASSLKAPGNQPQHF.

This clone appeared many times. V gene TRBV28 combines with J gene TRBJ2-7; a possible D gene is TRBD2 (5 bases). The CDR3 has 14 residues. Germline CDR1 and CDR2: MDHEN and SYDVKM. Trimming removed 6 bases at V and 0 bases at J, with 12 bases between. The CDR3 spells CASSLRGFSYEQYF. The CDR3 DNA sequence: TGTGCCAGCAGCCTACGAGGGTTCTCCTACGAGCAGTACTTC.

This chain joins TRBV12-3 or TRBV12-4 and TRBJ1-1, with a possible D match to TRBD1 (5 bases). Trimming left V 6 bases short and J 4 bases short, with 12 bases between. This CDR3 has 13 amino acids. This chain's CDR3 is CASSTTVSTEAFF. In DNA form, the CDR3 reads TGTGCCAGCAGCACGACAGTGTCCACTGAAGCTTTCTTT.

The J gene is TRBJ2-3, the V gene TRBV7-2; D remains unclear. Trimming shortened V by 5 bases and J by 2 bases, and 5 bases separated the two germline ends. Germline assignment: CDR1 SGHTA and CDR2 FQGNSA. The CDR3 is 12 amino acids. The CDR3 here is CASSLLTDTQYF. Here the CDR3 DNA reads TGTGCCAGCAGCCTCCTCACAGATACGCAGTATTTT. Full variable domain (remainder filled in from reference TRBV7-2 and TRBJ2-3): GAGVSQSPSNKVTEKGKDVELRCDPISGHTALYWYRQSLGQGLEFLIYFQGNSAPDKSGLPSDRFSAERTGGSVSTLTIQRTQQEDSAVYLCASSLLTDTQYFGPGTRLTVL.

The chain recombines TRBV4-3 with TRBJ2-7; TRBD1 matches 11 bases. The CDR3 contains 14 residues. CDR1 and CDR2 (germline): LGHNA, YSLEER. J lost 3 bases, V lost 4 bases, and 2 bases had no gene match. The CDR3 DNA is TGCGCCAGCAGCCCGGACAGGGGGCGCTACGAGCAGTACTTC. Its translation is CASSPDRGRYEQYF.

The chain recombines TRBV20-1 with TRBJ1-6, with 8 bases identical to TRBD1. There are 11 residues in the CDR3. Germline-derived CDR1 and CDR2 are DFQATT and SNEGSKA (reference sequence). After removal of 6 bases from V and 15 bases from J, the junction contained 7 bases not matched to a gene. In DNA, the CDR3 is TGCAGTGCATGGACAGGGCTTGGCCTCCACTTT. Residues: CSAWTGLGLHF.

This clone was observed a handful of times. The chain joins TRBV7-9 to TRBJ2-7; the match to TRBD2 covers 10 bases. Germline V gives CDR1 SEHNR, CDR2 FQNEAQ (reference sequence). The CDR3 extends over 16 amino acids. The V segment lost 1 base and the J segment 1 base; nucleotides outside the gene matches: 4. CDR3 protein: CASSLVRTSGSYEQYF. CDR3 nucleotides: TGTGCCAGCAGCTTAGTTAGGACTAGCGGTTCCTACGAGCAGTACTTC.

The CDR3 here is CATSSKRDTEAFF. In nucleotides, the CDR3 is TGTGCCACCAGCAGCAAGCGGGACACTGAAGCTTTCTTT. The rearrangement joins TRBV15 to TRBJ1-1; D not resolved. Trimming took 3 bases from V and 3 from J, leaving 8 bases between them. Germline V lookup: CDR1 LNHNV, CDR2 YYDKDF (reference sequence). CDR3 size: 13 residues.

The V call is TRBV5-4, the J call TRBJ2-5; the match to TRBD2 covers 8 bases. With V trimmed by 2 bases and J by 5 bases, 8 bases remained unmatched. The length of the CDR3 is 15 residues. Per the germline V gene, CDR1 is SGHNT and CDR2 is YYREEE (reference sequence). This chain's CDR3 is CASSFPGRAFETQYF. CDR3 DNA: TGTGCCAGCAGCTTCCCCGGGAGGGCCTTCGAGACCCAGTACTTC.